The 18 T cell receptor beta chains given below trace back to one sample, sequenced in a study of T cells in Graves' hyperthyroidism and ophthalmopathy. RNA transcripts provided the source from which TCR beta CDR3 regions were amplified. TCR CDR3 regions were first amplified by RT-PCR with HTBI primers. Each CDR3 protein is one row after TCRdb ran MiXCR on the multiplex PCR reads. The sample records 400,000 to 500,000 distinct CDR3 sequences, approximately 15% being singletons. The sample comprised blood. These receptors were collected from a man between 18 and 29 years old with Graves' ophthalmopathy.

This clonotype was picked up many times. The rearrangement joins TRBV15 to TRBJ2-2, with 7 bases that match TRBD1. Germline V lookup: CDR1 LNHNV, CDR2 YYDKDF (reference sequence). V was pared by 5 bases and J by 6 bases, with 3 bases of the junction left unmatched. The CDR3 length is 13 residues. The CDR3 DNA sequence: TGTGCCACCAGCCGACAGGGACCCGGGGAGCTGTTTTTT. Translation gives CATSRQGPGELFF.

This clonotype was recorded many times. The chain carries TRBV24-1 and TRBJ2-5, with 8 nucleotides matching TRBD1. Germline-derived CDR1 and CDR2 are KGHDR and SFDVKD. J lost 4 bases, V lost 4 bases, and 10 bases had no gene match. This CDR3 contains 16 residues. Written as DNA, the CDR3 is TGTGCCACCAGTGAATTCCCCGGACAGGGAAGAGAGACCCAGTACTTC. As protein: CATSEFPGQGRETQYF.

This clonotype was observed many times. CDR3 sequence: CSASRDRGEDGPILAKNIQYF. The DNA of the CDR3 is TGCAGTGCTAGCCGGGACAGGGGAGAGGACGGCCCGATTTTAGCCAAAAACATTCAGTACTTC. J is TRBJ2-4 and V is TRBV20-1; 10 bases fit TRBD1. This CDR3 has 21 residues. V trimming: 3 bases; J trimming: 0 bases; junction bases outside the gene matches: 20. Germline-derived CDR1 and CDR2 are DFQATT and SNEGSKA (reference sequence).

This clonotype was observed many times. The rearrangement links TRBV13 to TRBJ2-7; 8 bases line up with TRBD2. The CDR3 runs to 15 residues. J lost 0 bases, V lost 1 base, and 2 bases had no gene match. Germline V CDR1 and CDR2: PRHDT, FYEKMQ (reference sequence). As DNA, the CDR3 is TGTGCCAGCAGCTTAGTGAGCGGGGGCTCCTACGAGCAGTACTTC. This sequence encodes CASSLVSGGSYEQYF.

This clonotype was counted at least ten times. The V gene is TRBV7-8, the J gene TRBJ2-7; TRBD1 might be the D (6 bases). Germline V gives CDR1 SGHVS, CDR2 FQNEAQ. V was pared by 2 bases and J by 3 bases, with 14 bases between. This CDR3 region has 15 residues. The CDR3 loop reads CASSLTPGENYEQYF. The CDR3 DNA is TGTGCCAGCAGCTTAACACCAGGGGAAAACTACGAGCAGTACTTC. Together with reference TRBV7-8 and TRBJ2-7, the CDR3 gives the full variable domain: GAGVSQSPRYKVAKRGQDVALRCDPISGHVSLFWYQQALGQGPEFLTYFQNEAQLDKSGLPSDRFFAERPEGSVSTLKIQRTQQEDSAVYLCASSLTPGENYEQYFGPGTRLTVT.

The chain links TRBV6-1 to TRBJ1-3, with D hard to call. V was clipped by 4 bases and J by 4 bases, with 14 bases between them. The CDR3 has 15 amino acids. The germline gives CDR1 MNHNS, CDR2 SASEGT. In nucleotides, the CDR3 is TGTGCCAGCAGTGGAAACAGCGCCTTGGGAAACACCATATATTTT. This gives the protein CASSGNSALGNTIYF.

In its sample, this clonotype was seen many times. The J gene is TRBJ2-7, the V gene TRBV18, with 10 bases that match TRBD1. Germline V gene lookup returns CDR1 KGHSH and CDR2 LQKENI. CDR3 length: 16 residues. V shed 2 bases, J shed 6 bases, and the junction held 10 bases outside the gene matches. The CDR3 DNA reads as TGTGCCAGCTCACCATTCTCGGGACAGGGGAAAGCCGAGCAGTACTTC. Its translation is CASSPFSGQGKAEQYF.

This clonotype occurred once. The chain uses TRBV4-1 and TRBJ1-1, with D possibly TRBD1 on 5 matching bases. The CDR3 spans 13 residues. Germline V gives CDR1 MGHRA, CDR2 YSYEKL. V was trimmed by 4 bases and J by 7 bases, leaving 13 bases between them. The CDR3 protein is CASSPLGRFEAFF. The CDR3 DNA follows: TGCGCCAGCAGCCCGCTGGGACGTTTTGAAGCTTTCTTT.

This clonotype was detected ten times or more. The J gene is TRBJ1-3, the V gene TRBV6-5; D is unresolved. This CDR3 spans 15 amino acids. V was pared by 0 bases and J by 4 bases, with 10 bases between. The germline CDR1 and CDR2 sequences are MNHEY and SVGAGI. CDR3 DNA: TGTGCCAGCAGTTACTCGATGGAAGGGGGAAACACCATATATTTT. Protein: CASSYSMEGGNTIYF.

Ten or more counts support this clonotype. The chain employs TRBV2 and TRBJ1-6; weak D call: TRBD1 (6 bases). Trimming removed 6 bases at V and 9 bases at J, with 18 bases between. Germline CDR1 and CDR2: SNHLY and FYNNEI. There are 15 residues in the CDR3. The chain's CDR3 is CASRPGTPISSPLHF. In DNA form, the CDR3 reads TGTGCCAGCAGGCCCGGGACACCCATATCTTCACCCCTCCACTTT.

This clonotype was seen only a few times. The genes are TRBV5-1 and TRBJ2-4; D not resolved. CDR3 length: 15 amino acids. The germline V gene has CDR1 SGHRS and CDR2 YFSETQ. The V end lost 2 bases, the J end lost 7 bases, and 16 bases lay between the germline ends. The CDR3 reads CASSFGQDAGNIQYF. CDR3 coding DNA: TGCGCCAGCAGCTTTGGGCAGGATGCCGGCAACATTCAGTACTTC.

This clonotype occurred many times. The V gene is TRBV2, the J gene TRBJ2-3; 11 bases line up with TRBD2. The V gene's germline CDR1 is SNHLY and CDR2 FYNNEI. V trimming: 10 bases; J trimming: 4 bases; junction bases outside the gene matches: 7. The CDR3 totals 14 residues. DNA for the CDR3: TGTGCCATTAAACTAGCGGGGGACCCAGATACGCAGTATTTT. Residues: CAIKLAGDPDTQYF.

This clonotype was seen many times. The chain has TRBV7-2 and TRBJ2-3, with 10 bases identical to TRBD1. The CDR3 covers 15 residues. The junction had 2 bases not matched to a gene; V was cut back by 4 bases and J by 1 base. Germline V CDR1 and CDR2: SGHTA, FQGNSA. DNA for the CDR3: TGTGCCAGCAGCTGGGGACAGGGGCGCACAGATACGCAGTATTTT. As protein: CASSWGQGRTDTQYF.

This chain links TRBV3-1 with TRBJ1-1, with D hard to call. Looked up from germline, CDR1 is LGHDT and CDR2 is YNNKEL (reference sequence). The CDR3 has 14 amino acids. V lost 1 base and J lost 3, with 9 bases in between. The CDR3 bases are TGTGCCAGCAGCCAAGTTTGGACGGACACTGAAGCTTTCTTT. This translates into CASSQVWTDTEAFF.

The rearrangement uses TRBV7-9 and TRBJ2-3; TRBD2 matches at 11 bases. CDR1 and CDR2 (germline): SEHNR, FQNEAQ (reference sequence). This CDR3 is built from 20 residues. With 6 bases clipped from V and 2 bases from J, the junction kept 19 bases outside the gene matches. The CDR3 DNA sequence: TGTGCCAGCAGGTATACTAGCGGGGGCCTCACCATTACCTCCACAGATACGCAGTATTTT. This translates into CASRYTSGGLTITSTDTQYF.

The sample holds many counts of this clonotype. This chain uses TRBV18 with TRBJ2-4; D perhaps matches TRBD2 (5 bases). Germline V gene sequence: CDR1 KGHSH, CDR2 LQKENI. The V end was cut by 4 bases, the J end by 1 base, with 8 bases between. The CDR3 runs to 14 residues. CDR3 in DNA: TGTGCCAGCTCACAGGCGGGTGCCAAAAACATTCAGTACTTC. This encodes CASSQAGAKNIQYF.

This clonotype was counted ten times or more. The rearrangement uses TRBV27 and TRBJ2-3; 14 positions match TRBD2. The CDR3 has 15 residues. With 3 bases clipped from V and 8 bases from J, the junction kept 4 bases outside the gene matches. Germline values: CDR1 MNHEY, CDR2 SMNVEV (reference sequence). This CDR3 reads CASSFGLAGGVTQYF. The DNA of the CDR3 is TGTGCCAGCAGTTTCGGACTAGCGGGGGGTGTTACGCAGTATTTT.

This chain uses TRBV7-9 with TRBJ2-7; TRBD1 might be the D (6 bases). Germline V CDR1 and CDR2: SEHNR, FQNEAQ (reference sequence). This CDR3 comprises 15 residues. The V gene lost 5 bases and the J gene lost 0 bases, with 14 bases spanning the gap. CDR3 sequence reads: CASSAKRDTSYEQYF. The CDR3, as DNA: TGTGCCAGCAGCGCTAAAAGGGACACCTCCTACGAGCAGTACTTC.